These 21 T cell receptor beta chains came from one sample sequenced in a study of identical twins. MiXCR, applied by TCRdb to the 5' RACE reads, yields one record per CDR3 protein. The top ten hold 0.25% to 0.3% of the sample, which has 1.5 million to 2 million distinct CDR3 sequences, under 35% seen once. Source material: cord blood. The receptors stem from a newborn girl in good health.

This clonotype was picked up a small number of times. This chain links TRBV27 with TRBJ2-1, with TRBD2 identical over 8 bases. In germline, CDR1 is MNHEY, CDR2 SMNVEV (reference sequence). The V and J ends lost 1 base and 8 bases, in that order; junction bases with no gene match: 10. This CDR3 has 16 residues. CDR3 loop: CASSLYLAGLGDEQFF. For the CDR3, the DNA is TGTGCCAGCAGTTTATACCTAGCGGGCTTGGGGGATGAGCAGTTCTTC.

The chain combines TRBV7-2 with TRBJ2-1; 13 bases are a match to TRBD2. The CDR3 has 18 residues. V was pared by 1 base and J by 3 bases, with 6 bases of the junction left unmatched. Germline assignment: CDR1 SGHTA and CDR2 FQGNSA. CDR3 sequence reads: CASSLGQLAGGIYNEQFF. Here the CDR3 DNA reads TGTGCCAGCAGCTTAGGTCAACTAGCGGGGGGGATCTACAATGAGCAGTTCTTC.

V is TRBV7-2 and J is TRBJ2-1; tentative D call: TRBD2 (6 bases). Germline CDR1 SGHTA, CDR2 FQGNSA. This CDR3 is built from 16 residues. V shed 4 bases and J shed 0 bases, with 13 bases lying between them. The chain's CDR3 is CASSSERGSSYNEQFF. The CDR3 DNA sequence: TGTGCCAGCAGCTCCGAACGGGGGTCCTCCTACAATGAGCAGTTCTTC.

CDR3 loop: CASSYFSPSDNTGELFF. The CDR3 DNA sequence: TGTGCCAGCAGTTACTTTTCCCCTAGCGACAACACCGGGGAGCTGTTTTTT. The chain is built from TRBV6-5 and TRBJ2-2, with D tentatively TRBD2 (6 bases). Germline V lookup: CDR1 MNHEY, CDR2 SVGAGI. This CDR3 spans 17 amino acids. Trimming removed 1 base at V and 2 bases at J, with 14 bases between.

The table lists this clonotype with a few counts. Here the CDR3 reads CSAAGGLYNEQFF. CDR3 DNA: TGCAGCGCCGCAGGGGGCCTATACAATGAGCAGTTCTTC. This sequence joins TRBV29-1 and TRBJ2-1, with 8 bases identical to TRBD1. Germline V lookup: CDR1 SQVTM, CDR2 ANQGSEA. This CDR3 comprises 13 residues. After removal of 7 bases from V and 4 bases from J, the junction contained 6 bases not matched to a gene.

This clonotype showed up just a few times. V and J are TRBV20-1 and TRBJ1-5, with unresolved D. V dropped 4 bases and J dropped 2 bases, with 12 bases sitting between them. The germline CDR1 and CDR2 sequences are DFQATT and SNEGSKA (reference sequence). The CDR3 totals 14 residues. In DNA form, the CDR3 reads TGCAGTGCTACCCAATGGCAAGGCAATCAGCCCCAGCATTTT. It translates to CSATQWQGNQPQHF.

The chain joins TRBV6-1 to TRBJ2-1; D gene uncertain. The germline V gene encodes CDR1 MNHNS and CDR2 SASEGT. The V end was cut by 7 bases, the J end by 6 bases, with 19 bases between. CDR3 size: 15 residues. The CDR3 DNA is TGTGCCAGCAAGGCCGGCCTGGGGTACGTCAATGAGCAGTTCTTC. Encoded protein: CASKAGLGYVNEQFF.

The V call is TRBV5-1, the J call TRBJ2-7, with D perhaps TRBD1 (6 bases). The germline V gene has CDR1 SGHRS and CDR2 YFSETQ. The V gene lost 9 bases and the J gene lost 2 bases, with 15 bases spanning the gap. CDR3 size: 13 residues. CDR3 nucleotide sequence: TGCGCCACCAGGGGTGAAGGGCCCTACGAGCAGTACTTC. Amino acids: CATRGEGPYEQYF.

Concerning this clonotype: At one end the junction does not follow the germline gene, possibly because of a read error. This chain joins TRBV6-5 and TRBJ2-2; D is undetermined. Per germline, CDR1 MNHEY and CDR2 SVGAGI. The CDR3 has 12 residues. In DNA form, the CDR3 reads TGTGCCAGCAGGATGAACACCAGGGAGCTGTTTTTT. Translated: CASRMNTRELFF.

The table lists this clonotype with a few counts. The CDR3 reads CASSYGTGGDEQFF. CDR3 DNA sequence: TGTGCCAGCAGTTATGGGACAGGGGGCGATGAGCAGTTCTTC. V and J are TRBV27 and TRBJ2-1, with 12 bases identical to TRBD1. CDR1 is MNHEY and CDR2 is SMNVEV in the germline V gene (reference sequence). Trimming removed 4 bases from V and 8 bases from J; junction bases left unmatched: 3. The CDR3 contains 14 residues.

This clonotype was detected only a few times. This chain connects TRBV10-3 to TRBJ1-2, with D unclear. Germline loops: CDR1 ENHRY, CDR2 SYGVKD. The CDR3 is 11 amino acids. V was clipped by 6 bases and J by 7 bases, with 9 bases between them. The CDR3 coding sequence is TGTGCCATCAGCCACGAGTCTGGCTACACCTTC. Translated: CAISHESGYTF.

The table lists this clonotype with many counts. The chain is built from TRBV5-1 and TRBJ2-1; 9 bases are shared with TRBD2. Germline CDR1 reads SGHRS; CDR2 reads YFSETQ. J gave up 7 bases and V 0 bases, and 2 bases lay outside the gene matches. The CDR3 is 14 amino acids. CDR3 region: CASSLGLAANEQFF. The CDR3 nucleotides are TGCGCCAGCAGCTTGGGACTAGCGGCGAATGAGCAGTTCTTC.

Remarks on this clonotype: This likely comes from a read error, as the CDR3 has no conserved phenylalanine or tryptophan at its end. This chain uses TRBV28 with TRBJ1-5, with 8 positions matching TRBD1. V shed 6 bases, J shed 5 bases, and the junction held 9 bases outside the gene matches. Germline-derived CDR1 and CDR2 are MDHEN and SYDVKM. The CDR3 consists of 15 residues. CDR3 coding DNA: TGTGCCAGCAGGGGTGGACAGGGTGGATATCAGCCCCAGCATTAT. It yields the protein CASRGGQGGYQPQHY.

The chain joins TRBV24-1 to TRBJ1-2; D perhaps matches TRBD1 (6 bases). V shed 4 bases and J shed 1 base, with 12 bases lying between them. Germline CDR1 KGHDR, CDR2 SFDVKD. The CDR3 runs 15 residues. CDR3 region: CATSDPGTSNYGYTF. The CDR3 DNA reads TGTGCCACCAGTGACCCCGGGACAAGTAACTATGGCTACACCTTC.

This clonotype was seen repeatedly, ten times or more. An end of the junction differs from the germline gene, which may be a read error. V usage is TRBV10-1 and J usage is TRBJ2-2, with D unclear. There are 11 residues in the CDR3. Germline CDR1 reads WNHNN; CDR2 reads SYGVQD (reference sequence). Here the CDR3 DNA reads TGTGCCAGCAGAAACACCGGGGAGCTGTTTTTT. It specifies CASRNTGELFF.

This clonotype came up a few times. The rearrangement uses TRBV7-2 and TRBJ2-3; the D gene is possibly TRBD2 (7 bases). Deletions cut 1 base from V and 5 bases from J, with 16 bases between. The CDR3 is made up of 16 amino acids. The germline V gene encodes CDR1 SGHTA and CDR2 FQGNSA. As DNA, the CDR3 is TGTGCCAGCAGCTTAGTCGGTGGGGGGGCGGGAGATACGCAGTATTTT. Protein: CASSLVGGGAGDTQYF.

The chain couples TRBV2 to TRBJ1-1, with D uncertain. V was cut by 1 base and J by 4 bases, with 10 bases left in between. The length of the CDR3 is 14 residues. CDR1 is SNHLY, CDR2 FYNNEI, per germline. The CDR3 region has the DNA TGTGCCAGCAGTGAAGGGCAGCGGGCCACTGAAGCTTTCTTT. This gives the protein CASSEGQRATEAFF.

This chain links TRBV20-1 with TRBJ2-7, with D maybe TRBD2 (5 bases). In germline, CDR1 is DFQATT, CDR2 SNEGSKA (reference sequence). V lost 4 bases and J 7 bases, leaving 23 bases between the germline ends. The CDR3 is made up of 15 amino acids. CDR3 DNA: TGCAGTGCTAACGGACTCCCCAAAGTTAACAATGAGCAGTACTTC. It specifies CSANGLPKVNNEQYF.

The chain is built from TRBV20-1 and TRBJ2-1; the match to TRBD2 covers 10 bases. Trimming removed 3 bases from V and 9 bases from J; junction bases left unmatched: 8. Germline V CDR1 and CDR2: DFQATT, SNEGSKA (reference sequence). The CDR3 covers 14 residues. Written as DNA, the CDR3 is TGCAGTGCTAGTGGGCTAGCGGGAGTTTCTGAGCAGTTCTTC. Its translation is CSASGLAGVSEQFF.

This chain joins TRBV6-1 and TRBJ2-1; 12 nucleotides agree with TRBD2. The germline V gene encodes CDR1 MNHNS and CDR2 SASEGT. V dropped 6 bases and J dropped 8; count of bases not matched to a gene: 8. CDR3 length: 15 amino acids. CDR3 residues: CASRERLAGEDEQFF. The DNA of the CDR3 is TGTGCCAGCAGAGAGCGACTAGCGGGGGAAGATGAGCAGTTCTTC.

The gene calls are TRBV12-3 or TRBV12-4 and TRBJ2-7; 9 bases are shared with TRBD2. The CDR3 has 15 amino acids. Unmatched junction bases numbered 6, after V lost 6 bases and J lost 0 bases. CDR3 sequence (DNA): TGTGCCAGCAGCCCAATTAGCGGGAGCTCCTACGAGCAGTACTTC. Amino acids: CASSPISGSSYEQYF.